This TCR beta chain came from a study of regulatory T cells in long-lasting Graves disease. Notes on the study in general: Public clonotype sharing was higher in persistent than newly diagnosed patients.

As for time point: newly diagnosed GD, antithyroid drugs for less than 3 months. Following extraction of RNA from PBMCs, that RNA was used to make the TCR library. This clonotype was recorded a few times. No antigen is known for it. Trimming pared 7 bases from V and 3 bases from J, leaving 14 bases between. Germline CDR1 reads MNHNS; CDR2 reads SASEGT. This CDR3 contains 14 residues. For TCR beta, libraries came from iRepertoire HTBI primers and Arm-PCR of CDR3 regions. Using its own MiXCR run on the multiplex PCR reads, TCRdb lists one record per CDR3 protein. The data contain 250,000 or so distinct CDR3 sequences, about 18% of them singletons. This sample also appeared in a second study, on T cells in Graves' hyperthyroidism and ophthalmopathy.

This sample comprised peripheral blood mononuclear cells (PBMCs), obtained at new diagnosis, from a patient treated with antithyroid drugs. J is TRBJ2-3 and V is TRBV6-1; D perhaps matches TRBD1 (6 bases). The sequence came from a woman in her 30s with Graves disease. This CDR3 reads CASTADRITDTQYF. The DNA for the CDR3 is TGTGCCAGCACTGCCGACAGGATTACAGATACGCAGTATTTT.